This passage covers 2 T cell receptor beta chains from one sample sequenced in a study of shared T cell receptors in the human thymus. Method: immunoSEQ multiplex PCR; TCRdb's copy keeps in-frame clones and lacks some. The table shows about 660,000 clones, with 70% to 90% occurring only once. The same specimen was also included in a second study, on human thymus T cells.

Material: thymocytes. Every receptor here comes from a boy under two years old with a congenital heart defect.

The gene calls are TRBV11-2 and TRBJ1-4; the D gene is possibly TRBD1 (6 bases). The CDR3 runs 15 residues. Trimming left V 6 bases short and J 7 bases short, with 18 bases between. CDR1 SGHAT and CDR2 FQNNGV come from the germline V gene. The CDR3 coding sequence is TGTGCCAGCAGTTGTTACAGGGAAGGAGGTGAAAAACTGTTTTTT. It codes for CASSCYREGGEKLFF.

The chain employs TRBV1 and TRBJ2-7; TRBD2 reflects the table's D call only, with no check against the DNA. TRBV1 is noted as a pseudogene. CDR3 length: 15 amino acids. The CDR3 bases are TGCACCAGCAGCCAAGATGTAGGGGAGGACTACGAGCAGTACTTC. Amino acid sequence: CTSSQDVGEDYEQYF.